A selection of T cell receptor beta chains follows, all from one sample in a study of blood T cells in healthy people across ages. TCRdb itself ran the 5' RACE reads through MiXCR, one entry per CDR3 protein. The data show around 2 million distinct CDR3 sequences, around 40% seen once. Material for sequencing was blood. The receptor source for this set is a human donor in good health. CDR3s include the opening cysteine and the closing phenylalanine or tryptophan. Each record gives: J gene, clone size, V gene, D gene, CDR3 protein, CDR3 DNA. D genes are given only for firm matches. The listing skips clone size in some rows; elsewhere it reads once, few, many or a size class.

J gene: TRBJ2-1; clone size: -; V gene: TRBV12-3/TRBV12-4; D gene: TRBD1; CDR3 protein: CASSANRGSDEQFF; CDR3 DNA: TGTGCCAGCAGTGCAAACAGGGGTTCAGATGAGCAGTTCTTC
J gene: TRBJ2-1; clone size: -; V gene: TRBV7-9; D gene: TRBD2; CDR3 protein: CASSRLGLSGGVEQFF; CDR3 DNA: TGTGCCAGCAGCCGCCTGGGCCTTAGCGGGGGAGTTGAGCAGTTCTTC
J gene: TRBJ2-2; clone size: -; V gene: TRBV2; D gene: -; CDR3 protein: CASSARANTGELFF; CDR3 DNA: TGTGCCAGCAGTGCCAGGGCAAACACCGGGGAGCTGTTTTTT
J gene: TRBJ2-7; clone size: few; V gene: TRBV7-6; D gene: -; CDR3 protein: CASSLETGLGEQYF; CDR3 DNA: TGTGCCAGCAGCTTAGAGACCGGGCTTGGCGAGCAGTACTTC
J gene: TRBJ1-2; clone size: -; V gene: TRBV5-1; D gene: TRBD1; CDR3 protein: CASTRGTGENYGYTF; CDR3 DNA: TGCGCCAGCACCCGCGGGACAGGGGAGAACTATGGCTACACCTTC
J gene: TRBJ2-5; clone size: -; V gene: TRBV19; D gene: -; CDR3 protein: CASSKGSGSPLKETQYF; CDR3 DNA: TGTGCCAGTAGTAAGGGTTCCGGATCGCCCCTCAAGGAGACCCAGTACTTC
J gene: TRBJ2-3; clone size: few; V gene: TRBV6-2/TRBV6-3; D gene: -; CDR3 protein: CASSYSAIGTQYF; CDR3 DNA: TGTGCCAGCAGCTACTCGGCTATAGGTACGCAGTATTTT
J gene: TRBJ1-2; clone size: -; V gene: TRBV12-3/TRBV12-4; D gene: TRBD1; CDR3 protein: CASRLKTGLAYGYTF; CDR3 DNA: TGTGCCAGCAGACTAAAGACAGGGTTGGCCTATGGCTACACCTTC
J gene: TRBJ1-1; clone size: few; V gene: TRBV27; D gene: TRBD1; CDR3 protein: CASSLSTGALSFF; CDR3 DNA: TGTGCCAGCAGTTTATCGACAGGGGCTTTATCTTTCTTT
J gene: TRBJ2-7; clone size: -; V gene: TRBV20-1; D gene: TRBD2; CDR3 protein: CSASAGTSGSYEQYF; CDR3 DNA: TGCAGTGCTAGCGCCGGGACTAGCGGATCCTACGAGCAGTACTTC
J gene: TRBJ1-1; clone size: -; V gene: TRBV20-1; D gene: -; CDR3 protein: CSARDRVLPLNTEAFF; CDR3 DNA: TGCAGTGCTAGAGATAGGGTCCTACCCTTAAACACTGAAGCTTTCTTT
J gene: TRBJ1-2; clone size: -; V gene: TRBV4-1; D gene: -; CDR3 protein: CASSHPTGREDGYTF; CDR3 DNA: TGCGCCAGCAGCCACCCGACCGGGAGAGAGGATGGCTACACCTTC
J gene: TRBJ1-2; clone size: -; V gene: TRBV9; D gene: -; CDR3 protein: CASSVAYVGTDGYTF; CDR3 DNA: TGTGCCAGCAGCGTAGCTTACGTCGGTACCGATGGCTACACCTTC
J gene: TRBJ1-5; clone size: -; V gene: TRBV30; D gene: -; CDR3 protein: CAWSVASNQPQHF; CDR3 DNA: TGTGCCTGGAGTGTAGCAAGCAATCAGCCCCAGCATTTT
J gene: TRBJ1-2; clone size: -; V gene: TRBV5-1; D gene: -; CDR3 protein: CASSATATTYGYTF; CDR3 DNA: TGCGCCAGCAGCGCGACAGCAACAACCTATGGCTACACCTTC
J gene: TRBJ2-6; clone size: few; V gene: TRBV7-2; D gene: -; CDR3 protein: CASSLGPVGSGANVLTF; CDR3 DNA: TGTGCCAGCAGCTTAGGACCTGTCGGCTCTGGGGCCAACGTCCTGACTTTC
J gene: TRBJ2-1; clone size: -; V gene: TRBV11-1; D gene: -; CDR3 protein: CASSSPSYLGMNEQFF; CDR3 DNA: TGTGCCAGCAGCTCCCCCAGCTACCTGGGGATGAATGAGCAGTTCTTC
J gene: TRBJ2-1; clone size: -; V gene: TRBV29-1; D gene: TRBD2; CDR3 protein: CSVEGLAGGSFYNEQFF; CDR3 DNA: TGCAGCGTTGAAGGACTAGCGGGGGGTTCTTTCTACAATGAGCAGTTCTTC
J gene: TRBJ2-5; clone size: many; V gene: TRBV7-2; D gene: -; CDR3 protein: CASSQNGLSQETQYF; CDR3 DNA: TGTGCCAGCAGCCAGAACGGGCTGAGCCAAGAGACCCAGTACTTC
J gene: TRBJ2-1; clone size: once; V gene: TRBV12-3/TRBV12-4; D gene: TRBD2; CDR3 protein: CAGSLFGGGPPYNEQFF; CDR3 DNA: TGTGCCGGCAGTTTATTCGGCGGGGGGCCTCCCTACAATGAGCAGTTCTTC
J gene: TRBJ1-2; clone size: -; V gene: TRBV4-2; D gene: -; CDR3 protein: CASSQSSGRGSGYTF; CDR3 DNA: TGTGCCAGCAGCCAATCTTCGGGCAGGGGATCTGGCTACACCTTC
J gene: TRBJ2-1; clone size: -; V gene: TRBV20-1; D gene: -; CDR3 protein: CSAANLNEQFF; CDR3 DNA: TGCAGTGCCGCGAACCTCAATGAGCAGTTCTTC
J gene: TRBJ2-1; clone size: few; V gene: TRBV18; D gene: TRBD1; CDR3 protein: CASSSISGQGNNNEQFF; CDR3 DNA: TGTGCCAGCTCATCGATTTCCGGACAGGGGAACAACAATGAGCAGTTCTTC
J gene: TRBJ2-7; clone size: -; V gene: TRBV5-1; D gene: TRBD1; CDR3 protein: CASSLLWTGTYEQYF; CDR3 DNA: TGCGCCAGCAGCTTGTTATGGACAGGGACCTACGAGCAGTACTTC
J gene: TRBJ2-3; clone size: -; V gene: TRBV6-4; D gene: -; CDR3 protein: CASSPGDSGTDTQYF; CDR3 DNA: TGTGCCAGCAGTCCGGGGGATTCTGGCACAGATACGCAGTATTTT
J gene: TRBJ2-5; clone size: -; V gene: TRBV6-1; D gene: -; CDR3 protein: CASSDWTQETQYF; CDR3 DNA: TGTGCCAGCAGTGATTGGACGCAAGAGACCCAGTACTTC
J gene: TRBJ1-2; clone size: -; V gene: TRBV15; D gene: -; CDR3 protein: CATSSPPLGENGYTF; CDR3 DNA: TGTGCCACCAGCAGCCCCCCATTGGGGGAGAATGGCTACACCTTC
J gene: TRBJ2-2; clone size: once; V gene: TRBV29-1; D gene: TRBD2; CDR3 protein: CSVSTAGAGELFF; CDR3 DNA: TGCAGCGTTTCGACAGCGGGGGCCGGGGAGCTGTTTTTT
J gene: TRBJ2-7; clone size: -; V gene: TRBV6-5; D gene: -; CDR3 protein: CASSYSNGSPEQYF; CDR3 DNA: TGTGCCAGCAGTTACTCGAATGGATCCCCCGAGCAGTACTTC
J gene: TRBJ2-7; clone size: -; V gene: TRBV7-2; D gene: TRBD2; CDR3 protein: CASSLQLAGNEQYF; CDR3 DNA: TGTGCCAGCAGCTTACAACTAGCGGGGAACGAGCAGTACTTC
J gene: TRBJ2-1; clone size: once; V gene: TRBV11-2; D gene: TRBD2; CDR3 protein: CASSLEGLAGMGNEQFF; CDR3 DNA: TGTGCCAGCAGCTTAGAGGGACTAGCGGGGATGGGGAATGAGCAGTTCTTC
J gene: TRBJ2-1; clone size: few; V gene: TRBV6-5; D gene: TRBD2; CDR3 protein: CASSYRAGRGGREQFF; CDR3 DNA: TGTGCCAGCAGTTACAGGGCCGGGCGGGGGGGCCGTGAGCAGTTCTTC
J gene: TRBJ2-4; clone size: -; V gene: TRBV4-3; D gene: -; CDR3 protein: CASSQDGTGGTKNIRYF; CDR3 DNA: TGCGCCAGCAGCCAAGATGGGACGGGGGGCACCAAAAACATTCGGTACTTC
J gene: TRBJ2-3; clone size: -; V gene: TRBV10-3; D gene: -; CDR3 protein: CAISESRRGRSKDTQYF; CDR3 DNA: TGTGCCATCAGTGAGTCGAGGCGGGGCCGGTCGAAAGATACGCAGTATTTT
J gene: TRBJ2-3; clone size: -; V gene: TRBV7-2; D gene: -; CDR3 protein: CASSLGPARDTQYF; CDR3 DNA: TGTGCCAGCAGCTTAGGCCCAGCCCGAGATACGCAGTATTTT
J gene: TRBJ1-1; clone size: -; V gene: TRBV19; D gene: TRBD1; CDR3 protein: CASSRGPGGRTEAFF; CDR3 DNA: TGTGCCAGTAGTAGGGGGCCAGGGGGCCGCACTGAAGCTTTCTTT
J gene: TRBJ1-1; clone size: -; V gene: TRBV12-3/TRBV12-4; D gene: -; CDR3 protein: CASSLTTANTEAFF; CDR3 DNA: TGTGCCAGCAGTTTAACCACAGCGAACACTGAAGCTTTCTTT
J gene: TRBJ1-2; clone size: few; V gene: TRBV27; D gene: -; CDR3 protein: CASSPARPDGNYGYTF; CDR3 DNA: TGTGCCAGCAGCCCAGCCCGACCCGACGGCAACTATGGCTACACCTTC
J gene: TRBJ1-5; clone size: few; V gene: TRBV6-2/TRBV6-3; D gene: -; CDR3 protein: CASSYTLSGGQPQHF; CDR3 DNA: TGTGCCAGCAGTTACACGCTCTCGGGGGGTCAGCCCCAGCATTTT
J gene: TRBJ1-2; clone size: -; V gene: TRBV12-3/TRBV12-4; D gene: -; CDR3 protein: CASSLGGGLKLNYGYTF; CDR3 DNA: TGTGCCAGCAGCCTCGGAGGGGGACTTAAACTTAACTATGGCTACACCTTC
J gene: TRBJ2-5; clone size: -; V gene: TRBV18; D gene: -; CDR3 protein: CVSSPPGRGEQYF; CDR3 DNA: TGTGTCAGCTCACCACCGGGGAGAGGGGAGCAGTACTTC
J gene: TRBJ2-1; clone size: -; V gene: TRBV5-1; D gene: TRBD2; CDR3 protein: CASSFMVAGGDEQFF; CDR3 DNA: TGCGCCAGCAGCTTTATGGTAGCGGGAGGGGACGAGCAGTTCTTC
J gene: TRBJ1-5; clone size: few; V gene: TRBV30; D gene: -; CDR3 protein: CAWSVHRGGQPQHF; CDR3 DNA: TGTGCCTGGAGTGTACACAGAGGGGGTCAGCCCCAGCATTTT
J gene: TRBJ2-1; clone size: -; V gene: TRBV7-3; D gene: TRBD2; CDR3 protein: CASSSIAGGYNEQFF; CDR3 DNA: TGTGCCAGCAGCTCCATAGCGGGGGGTTACAATGAGCAGTTCTTC
J gene: TRBJ1-4; clone size: -; V gene: TRBV24-1; D gene: -; CDR3 protein: CATIPRGEQEKLFF; CDR3 DNA: TGTGCCACCATTCCTAGGGGCGAGCAAGAAAAACTGTTTTTT
J gene: TRBJ2-5; clone size: few; V gene: TRBV10-3; D gene: TRBD1; CDR3 protein: CAISPRDSQETQYF; CDR3 DNA: TGTGCCATCAGCCCCCGGGACAGCCAAGAGACCCAGTACTTC
J gene: TRBJ2-3; clone size: -; V gene: TRBV28; D gene: -; CDR3 protein: CASSLPRPSTDTQYF; CDR3 DNA: TGTGCCAGCAGTTTACCGAGGCCTAGCACAGATACGCAGTATTTT
J gene: TRBJ2-4; clone size: few; V gene: TRBV7-9; D gene: TRBD2; CDR3 protein: CASSSSGRTQYF; CDR3 DNA: TGTGCCAGCAGCTCTAGCGGGCGTACTCAGTACTTC
J gene: TRBJ1-2; clone size: -; V gene: TRBV12-5; D gene: -; CDR3 protein: CASEGGYGYTF; CDR3 DNA: TGTGCTAGTGAAGGGGGCTATGGCTACACCTTC
J gene: TRBJ2-5; clone size: -; V gene: TRBV6-2/TRBV6-3; D gene: TRBD2; CDR3 protein: CASGLAGSQETQYF; CDR3 DNA: TGTGCCAGCGGACTAGCGGGGTCCCAAGAGACCCAGTACTTC
J gene: TRBJ2-1; clone size: few; V gene: TRBV6-2/TRBV6-3; D gene: TRBD1; CDR3 protein: CASRPYRGGSYNEQFF; CDR3 DNA: TGTGCCAGTCGACCCTACAGGGGTGGCTCCTACAATGAGCAGTTCTTC
J gene: TRBJ1-2; clone size: -; V gene: TRBV5-5; D gene: -; CDR3 protein: CASSLGFGPPGYTF; CDR3 DNA: TGTGCCAGCAGCTTGGGTTTTGGGCCGCCGGGCTACACCTTC
J gene: TRBJ2-3; clone size: -; V gene: TRBV4-3; D gene: -; CDR3 protein: CTGSQERQGTDTQYF; CDR3 DNA: TGCACCGGCAGCCAAGAACGCCAGGGCACAGATACGCAGTATTTT
J gene: TRBJ1-5; clone size: -; V gene: TRBV20-1; D gene: TRBD1; CDR3 protein: CSARDRGQGTILHNQPQHF; CDR3 DNA: TGCAGTGCTAGAGATAGGGGACAGGGCACCATACTACACAATCAGCCCCAGCATTTT
J gene: TRBJ2-3; clone size: -; V gene: TRBV29-1; D gene: -; CDR3 protein: CSVEEEKISSSTDTQYF; CDR3 DNA: TGCAGCGTTGAAGAAGAAAAGATTTCATCTAGCACAGATACGCAGTATTTT
J gene: TRBJ1-1; clone size: once; V gene: TRBV6-2/TRBV6-3; D gene: -; CDR3 protein: CASRGVVVTGVNTEAFF; CDR3 DNA: TGTGCCAGCAGAGGGGTCGTAGTGACTGGGGTGAACACTGAAGCTTTCTTT
J gene: TRBJ2-6; clone size: -; V gene: TRBV24-1; D gene: -; CDR3 protein: CATEAASGANVLTF; CDR3 DNA: TGTGCCACCGAGGCGGCTTCTGGGGCCAACGTCCTGACTTTC
J gene: TRBJ1-2; clone size: few; V gene: TRBV7-9; D gene: -; CDR3 protein: CASSQASWSVPYGYTF; CDR3 DNA: TGTGCCAGCAGCCAAGCCTCTTGGTCGGTTCCCTATGGCTACACCTTC
J gene: TRBJ1-5; clone size: -; V gene: TRBV4-2; D gene: -; CDR3 protein: CASSQAGEGFNQPQHF; CDR3 DNA: TGTGCCAGCAGCCAAGCGGGAGAAGGGTTCAATCAGCCCCAGCATTTT
J gene: TRBJ1-5; clone size: once; V gene: TRBV28; D gene: -; CDR3 protein: CAIQPGMSGNQPQHF; CDR3 DNA: TGTGCCATCCAACCAGGGATGTCTGGCAATCAGCCCCAGCATTTT